The present T cell receptor (beta chain) was sequenced within a study of identical twins. To note about this clonotype: Its antigen is still unknown.

From the 5' RACE reads, TCRdb called clonotypes with MiXCR, one entry per CDR3 protein. Seen here are 1.5 million to 2 million distinct CDR3 sequences, around 33% observed once, and the top ten hold 0.27%. The CDR3 extends over 13 amino acids. Study-level results: For zero-insertion analyses, partial confounding could come from invariant MAIT and iNKT cells.

This clonotype originated in a newborn girl in good health. Sequenced material: cord blood. The chain links TRBV21-1 to TRBJ1-1. TRBV21-1 is labeled a pseudogene. The CDR3 coding sequence is TGTGCCAGCAGCGAGCGGGGGGGCCCAGAAGCTTTCTTT. Translating it yields CASSERGGPEAFF.